A single T cell receptor (beta chain) is shown here with its context. This entry is derived from a study of blood T cell repertoires in COVID-19. Overall study: Acute and convalescent COVID-19 samples came from the United States, Italy and Spain.

Using immunoSEQ multiplex PCR, the repertoire was profiled, and TCRdb retains in-frame clones only, with some absent. Of 200,000 to 300,000 clones in the sample, around 88% are singletons; the top ten hold about 9.3%. Germline V gene data show CDR1 as SGHNT and CDR2 as YYREEE (reference sequence). The CDR3 length is 13 residues. Trimming shortened V by 4 bases and J by 8 bases, and 15 bases separated the two germline ends. This sequence was found in a man aged 35-49 years who had recovered from COVID-19. The chain employs TRBV5-4 and TRBJ1-2; no firm D call. The specimen was PBMCs or T cells enriched from blood (not recorded which). The CDR3 region is CASSPAGSGGYTF. CDR3 nucleotides: TGTGCCAGCAGCCCCGCCGGGTCTGGCGGCTACACCTTC.